This T cell receptor beta chain appears in the sequencing data of a study of cytomegalovirus exposure and HLA in healthy donors. The study's findings and limits: A classifier reportedly called cytomegalovirus status with high sensitivity and specificity. The dataset shows that most TCR sequences were rare, while some public TCRs occurred in many donors. An Asian-associated ancestry cluster reportedly showed fewer N-insertions than the approximately 630-donor mean in a later analysis.

Both 60 Vbeta primers and 13 Jbeta primers went into the PCR. Assay used: immunoSEQ multiplex PCR; TCRdb lists only in-frame clones, some missing. Of nearly 110,000 clones listed, 82% were seen once; the top ten hold about 2.5%. Comments on this clone: The antigen remains unidentified.

Sequenced sample: PBMCs. The TCR was taken from a young man in good health and CMV-seropositive.

The CDR3: CASSLELGGYEQYF. Here the CDR3 DNA reads TGCGCCAGCAGCTTGGAGTTGGGGGGCTACGAGCAGTACTTC. The chain is built from TRBV5-1 and TRBJ2-7; D possibly corresponds to TRBD2 (6 bases). Germline V gene data show CDR1 as SGHRS and CDR2 as YFSETQ. CDR3 size: 14 residues. V was cut by 0 bases and J by 3 bases, with 10 bases left in between.